This T cell receptor beta chain was captured in a study of cytotoxic CD8 clonotypes in ibrutinib-treated CLL (dated by TCRdb to about 2021). Notes on the research overall: In this cohort, around 14 patients were treatment-naive and ten to eleven were relapsed/refractory, while around 18 had unmutated IGHV. Partial responses were observed in around 25 patients and complete responses in 2; after a median follow-up of roughly 62 months, remission was maintained in approximately 14 patients and progression was observed in approximately twelve. Response samples were taken after a median of 12 months on treatment, ranging from about 6 to 40 months. On average, each sample yielded about 260,000 productive templates and tens of thousands of productive rearrangements. Of the 86 people in the trial, 26 had longitudinal samples available. Cryopreserved peripheral blood mononuclear cells were obtained prior to treatment, at the time of response, and at either disease progression or sustained remission. All remission and progressive disease samples were collected while patients were still receiving ibrutinib.

Reading the label with the study, this specimen's time point is: about 11 months on ibrutinib. Roughly 1.8 micrograms of genomic DNA were extracted from cryopreserved PBMCs for TCR beta library preparation. Longitudinal blood samples from CLL patients on ibrutinib monotherapy were analyzed using high-throughput TCR beta sequencing. The patients took part in an open-label, single-center phase 2 trial of ibrutinib monotherapy. General conclusions and limits of the study: Lymph node repertoires were not examined, and the timing of sampling was not matched between patients in sustained remission and those whose disease progressed. Clonality rose at ibrutinib response, remained stable during sustained remission, and dropped back toward baseline at progression. Public clonotypes were found to be uncommon and were observed to contract or remain stable during treatment; the increase in clonality was shown to reflect expansion of private clonotypes at ibrutinib response. Baseline clonality exceeded that of age-matched healthy donors and correlated strongly with circulating CD8+ T-cell counts.

From its cysteine to its phenylalanine, the CDR3 spans 14 amino acids. Left in the record is the CDR3 DNA by itself, 42 bases read in frame from the first base. For CDR1 and CDR2, the germline V gene lists SGHAT and FQNNGV. The germline V end is reduced by 5 bases and the J end by 15 bases; junction bases left unmatched: 10. On this clone: Its antigen remains unidentified. No base quality values were provided; no much bigger clone lies one nucleotide off.

On a MiSeq, deep resolution sequencing aimed for a depth between 1 in 1 million and 1 in 200,000 T cells, with each clonotype covered roughly 10x on average. The immunoSEQ hsTCRB Kit was used to generate the TCR beta libraries. In the paper's pipeline: ImmunoSEQ Data Assistant and ImmunoSEQ Analyzer were used for data analysis, and V, D and J genes were assigned according to IMGT definitions. Clonality, which ranges from 0 to 1, was calculated by subtracting the normalized Shannon entropy of productive rearrangement frequencies from one. Only overrepresented clonotypes making up at least 0.05% of each patient's repertoire were included in the public clonotype analysis. Repertoires from more than ten age-matched healthy donors in immuneACCESS were used as clonality controls. Held by TCRdb, this immuneACCESS table contains in-frame sequences only and omits some clones. Under half of the omission traces to an unresolved V gene where checked; the cause of the rest is unknown. V and J calls and clone size follow that table, whereas D and trimming were derived from the DNA. The sample yields around 160,000 clones; approximately 77% were counted once. Together, the top ten hold about 2.1% of the sample.

The TCR originated in a human donor with chronic lymphocytic leukemia. The chain links TRBV11-2 with TRBJ1-4, and 12 junction bases match TRBD1. Sample: PBMCs, taken after 12 months of ibrutinib treatment. The DNA reads as follows: TGTGCCAGCAGCCGGGACAGGGGGCGCCTGGAGATGTTTTTT. Its product reads: CASSRDRGRLEMFF.